This passage covers 24 T cell receptor beta chains from one sample sequenced in a study of OX40 agonist ivuxolimab in advanced cancers. Assay: immunoSEQ multiplex PCR; the TCRdb copy retains only in-frame clones and omits some. The data contain roughly 20,000 clones, more than 65% of them singletons. The sample in question was CD4+ or CD8+ T cells sorted from blood, obtained in a trial of the OX40 agonist ivuxolimab. The origin of the receptors is an adult with an advanced solid tumor such as melanoma, head and neck, liver or kidney cancer.

This chain uses TRBV14 with TRBJ2-2; D gene unclear. The germline gives CDR1 SGHDN, CDR2 FVKESK. This CDR3 contains 12 residues. V shed 3 bases and J shed 8 bases, with 7 bases lying between them. The CDR3 region has the DNA TGTGCCAGCAGCCATTTGAAAGGGGAGCTGTTTTTT. Its protein product is CASSHLKGELFF.

This sequence joins TRBV5-1 and TRBJ2-7; either TRBD1 or TRBD2 may fit D (5 bases each). Germline-derived CDR1 and CDR2 are SGHRS and YFSETQ. The CDR3 totals 16 residues. Trimming removed 4 bases from V and 3 bases from J, with 20 bases in between. The DNA for the CDR3 is TGCGCCAGCAGCCCCTACGGGGCGGGTAGGGACTACGAGCAGTACTTC. It specifies CASSPYGAGRDYEQYF.

The J gene is TRBJ2-7, the V gene TRBV28, with TRBD1 matching over 9 bases. J lost 2 bases, V lost 6 bases, and 11 bases had no gene match. The CDR3 sequence is 16 residues long. CDR1 is MDHEN and CDR2 is SYDVKM in the germline V gene. CDR3 DNA: TGTGCCAGCAGCGGGACAGGGTTTAGCGGCCCCTACGAGCAGTACTTC. This codes for CASSGTGFSGPYEQYF.

The V call is TRBV10-3, the J call TRBJ2-1; TRBD2 agrees at 11 bases. V shed 10 bases, J shed 7 bases, and the junction held 9 bases outside the gene matches. Germline assignment: CDR1 ENHRY and CDR2 SYGVKD. There are 14 residues in the CDR3. This chain's CDR3 is CATVAGGPRNEQFF. Here the CDR3 DNA reads TGTGCCACCGTAGCGGGAGGGCCGCGGAATGAGCAGTTCTTC.

The chain links TRBV30 to TRBJ1-1; 7 positions agree with TRBD1. V dropped 3 bases and J dropped 1; count of bases not matched to a gene: 11. The CDR3 loop spans 16 amino acids. Per germline, CDR1 GTSNPN and CDR2 SVGIG (reference sequence). The CDR3 is CAWSVPHRGQNTEAFF. Written as DNA, the CDR3 is TGTGCCTGGAGCGTCCCCCACAGGGGTCAGAACACTGAAGCTTTCTTT.

The chain joins TRBV30 to TRBJ1-1, with 8 bases aligning to TRBD1. Germline trimming cut 3 bases from V and 1 base from J; bases unmatched to any gene: 10. The CDR3 is 16 residues long. Germline CDR1 reads GTSNPN; CDR2 reads SVGIG (reference sequence). The chain's CDR3 is CAWSYDRGQENTEAFF. The CDR3 DNA reads as TGTGCCTGGAGCTATGACAGGGGCCAGGAGAACACTGAAGCTTTCTTT.

This sequence joins TRBV6-6 and TRBJ2-1; 9 nucleotides align to TRBD1. With V trimmed by 2 bases and J by 4 bases, 3 bases remained unmatched. The CDR3 is 15 residues long. Per the germline V gene, CDR1 is MNHNY and CDR2 is SVGAGI (reference sequence). The DNA of the CDR3 is TGTGCCAGCAGTTACGGGACAGGGTTTTACAATGAGCAGTTCTTC. Encoded protein: CASSYGTGFYNEQFF.

CDR3 sequence (DNA): TGTGCCAGCAGTTACTCGGTGGGCACTGAAGCTTTCTTT. Translated: CASSYSVGTEAFF. The J gene is TRBJ1-1, the V gene TRBV6-5; D gene ambiguous. CDR1 is MNHEY and CDR2 is SVGAGI in the germline V gene. The length of the CDR3 is 13 residues. V was trimmed by 0 bases and J by 4 bases, leaving 6 bases between them.

In this sample, this clone turned up once. The rearrangement uses TRBV4-1 and TRBJ1-2, with 12 bases lining up with TRBD1. Germline-derived CDR1 and CDR2 are MGHRA and YSYEKL. J was trimmed by 1 base and V by 5 bases; bases with no gene match: 11. The CDR3 is 18 amino acids. CDR3 sequence: CASSVTGGQGAINYGYTF. Here the CDR3 DNA reads TGCGCCAGCAGCGTCACGGGGGGACAGGGGGCGATTAACTATGGCTACACCTTC.

The chain combines TRBV4-3 with TRBJ1-2; D ambiguous. The CDR3 has 13 residues. V was clipped by 0 bases and J by 8 bases, with 10 bases between them. CDR1 is LGHNA and CDR2 is YSLEER in the germline V gene. This CDR3 reads CASSQDRSGGYTF. CDR3 nucleotide sequence: TGCGCCAGCAGCCAAGATAGAAGTGGGGGCTACACCTTC.

The J gene is TRBJ1-3, the V gene TRBV28; possibly TRBD1 for D (6 bases). CDR1 is MDHEN and CDR2 is SYDVKM in the germline V gene. Trimming left V 5 bases short and J 3 bases short, with 17 bases between. This CDR3 comprises 16 residues. This CDR3 reads CASSQAGQFSGNTIYF. As DNA, the CDR3 is TGTGCCAGCAGTCAAGCCGGACAGTTCAGTGGAAACACCATATATTTT.

This clone was counted once. J is TRBJ2-1 and V is TRBV10-3; 14 nucleotides match TRBD2. V lost 5 bases, J lost 5 bases, and 8 bases stayed unmatched. Germline V gives CDR1 ENHRY, CDR2 SYGVKD. The CDR3 is 17 residues long. The CDR3 reads CAISLLGTSGSHNEQFF. CDR3 sequence (DNA): TGTGCCATCAGTCTTCTTGGGACTAGCGGGAGTCACAATGAGCAGTTCTTC.

The gene calls are TRBV2 and TRBJ2-7, with 10 nucleotides matching TRBD1. The germline gives CDR1 SNHLY, CDR2 FYNNEI. This CDR3 is built from 15 residues. The trim removed 9 bases at V and 0 bases at J, leaving 8 bases unmatched. CDR3 amino acids: CAREDRTGGSYEQYF. For the CDR3, the DNA is TGTGCCAGGGAGGACAGGACAGGGGGCTCCTACGAGCAGTACTTC. The full variable domain, completed using reference TRBV2 and TRBJ2-7, is EPEVTQTPSHQVTQMGQEVILRCVPISNHLYFYWYRQILGQKVEFLVSFYNNEISEKSEIFDDQFSVERPDGSNFTLKIRSTKLEDSAMYFCAREDRTGGSYEQYFGPGTRLTVT.

In this sample, this clone turned up a few times. The chain employs TRBV9 and TRBJ2-7; unclear D gene. V lost 0 bases and J 7 bases, leaving 11 bases between the germline ends. Germline V gene data show CDR1 as SGDLS and CDR2 as YYNGEE. This CDR3 region has 13 residues. CDR3 residues: CASSVDAETEQYF. The CDR3 DNA reads TGTGCCAGCAGCGTAGATGCCGAAACGGAGCAGTACTTC. The entire variable domain, with the rest obtained from reference TRBV9 and TRBJ2-7, is as follows: DSGVTQTPKHLITATGQRVTLRCSPRSGDLSVYWYQQSLDQGLQFLIQYYNGEERAKGNILERFSAQQFPDLHSELNLSSLELGDSALYFCASSVDAETEQYFGPGTRLTVT.

The chain employs TRBV29-1 and TRBJ2-3; D may be TRBD2 (5 bases). The CDR3 is made up of 15 amino acids. Germline CDR1 is SQVTM and CDR2 is ANQGSEA. Trimming shortened V by 6 bases and J by 0 bases, and 16 bases separated the two germline ends. This CDR3 is CSVAGVITSTDTQYF. CDR3 nucleotides: TGCAGCGTAGCCGGGGTTATCACTAGCACAGATACGCAGTATTTT.

The rearrangement links TRBV7-6 to TRBJ2-7, with 10 nucleotides matching TRBD1. There are 17 residues in the CDR3. Germline lookup yields CDR1 SGHVS and CDR2 FNYEAQ. V trimming: 5 bases; J trimming: 5 bases; junction bases outside the gene matches: 15. The DNA for the CDR3 is TGTGCCAGCAGCCCTTTTACCCGGGACAGGGGTCTTCACGAGCAGTACTTC. As protein: CASSPFTRDRGLHEQYF.

The V call is TRBV6-6, the J call TRBJ1-4, with D maybe TRBD1 (5 bases). Trimming stripped 6 bases from V and 0 bases from J, with 8 bases between. From germline, CDR1 is MNHNY and CDR2 SVGAGI (reference sequence). CDR3 size: 14 residues. In DNA, the CDR3 is TGTGCCAGCAGAAGACAGCCAACTAATGAAAAACTGTTTTTT. Protein sequence: CASRRQPTNEKLFF.

J is TRBJ2-7 and V is TRBV6-5; 12 bases are shared with TRBD1. Losses at the gene ends were 6 bases for V and 5 bases for J; bases not matched to a gene: 5. In germline, CDR1 is MNHEY, CDR2 SVGAGI. The CDR3 is 14 residues long. The CDR3 reads CASRTGTGGNEQYF. The CDR3 DNA reads TGTGCCAGCAGGACCGGGACAGGGGGCAACGAGCAGTACTTC.

This chain links TRBV5-6 with TRBJ2-7; 10 nucleotides line up with TRBD2. This CDR3 spans 15 amino acids. Germline CDR1 is SGHDT and CDR2 is YYEEEE. V was clipped by 2 bases and J by 1 base; unmatched bases: 3. The CDR3 loop reads CASSFPAGGSYEQYF. CDR3 DNA: TGTGCCAGCAGCTTCCCAGCGGGAGGGTCCTACGAGCAGTACTTC.

J is TRBJ2-3 and V is TRBV6-6; TRBD2 aligns across 14 bases. CDR1 and CDR2 from the germline V gene are MNHNY and SVGAGI (reference sequence). The CDR3 is 16 residues long. The V and J ends lost 4 bases and 4 bases, in that order; junction bases with no gene match: 4. This CDR3 is CASSFPTSGRADTQYF. The DNA for the CDR3 is TGTGCCAGCAGTTTCCCGACTAGCGGGAGGGCAGATACGCAGTATTTT.

The rearrangement joins TRBV18 to TRBJ2-7, with 7 bases identical to TRBD1. The CDR3 covers 14 residues. The junction had 0 bases not matched to a gene; V was cut back by 0 bases and J by 1 base. CDR1 and CDR2 from the germline V gene are KGHSH and LQKENI. The CDR3 coding sequence is TGTGCCAGCTCACCACCGGGACAGTCCTACGAGCAGTACTTC. This codes for CASSPPGQSYEQYF.

The chain has TRBV5-6 and TRBJ2-5; D perhaps matches TRBD1 (6 bases). Trimming removed 4 bases at V and 2 bases at J, with 12 bases between. The CDR3 extends over 14 amino acids. From germline, CDR1 is SGHDT and CDR2 YYEEEE. CDR3 residues: CASSPPGVQETQYF. The CDR3 DNA reads as TGTGCCAGCAGCCCCCCAGGGGTTCAAGAGACCCAGTACTTC.

The chain combines TRBV5-1 with TRBJ2-7; the D is unclear. Germline values: CDR1 SGHRS, CDR2 YFSETQ. Trimming took off 4 bases at V and 0 bases at J, with 14 bases between the two ends. The CDR3 spans 15 residues. This CDR3 is CASSPQPQDSYEQYF. The CDR3 DNA follows: TGCGCCAGCAGCCCCCAACCCCAAGACTCCTACGAGCAGTACTTC.

The genes are TRBV7-9 and TRBJ1-2; TRBD1 matches at 8 bases. CDR3 size: 17 residues. V gave up 1 base and J gave up 3 bases; unmatched junction bases: 10. The germline gives CDR1 SEHNR, CDR2 FQNEAQ (reference sequence). CDR3: CASSLEGIRGRDYGYTF. The CDR3 coding sequence is TGTGCCAGCAGCTTAGAGGGAATCAGGGGGCGCGACTATGGCTACACCTTC. The complete variable domain, with remaining parts taken from reference TRBV7-9 and TRBJ1-2, reads DTGVSQNPRHKITKRGQNVTFRCDPISEHNRLYWYRQTLGQGPEFLTYFQNEAQLEKSRLLSDRFSAERPKGSFSTLEIQRTEQGDSAMYLCASSLEGIRGRDYGYTFGSGTRLTVV.